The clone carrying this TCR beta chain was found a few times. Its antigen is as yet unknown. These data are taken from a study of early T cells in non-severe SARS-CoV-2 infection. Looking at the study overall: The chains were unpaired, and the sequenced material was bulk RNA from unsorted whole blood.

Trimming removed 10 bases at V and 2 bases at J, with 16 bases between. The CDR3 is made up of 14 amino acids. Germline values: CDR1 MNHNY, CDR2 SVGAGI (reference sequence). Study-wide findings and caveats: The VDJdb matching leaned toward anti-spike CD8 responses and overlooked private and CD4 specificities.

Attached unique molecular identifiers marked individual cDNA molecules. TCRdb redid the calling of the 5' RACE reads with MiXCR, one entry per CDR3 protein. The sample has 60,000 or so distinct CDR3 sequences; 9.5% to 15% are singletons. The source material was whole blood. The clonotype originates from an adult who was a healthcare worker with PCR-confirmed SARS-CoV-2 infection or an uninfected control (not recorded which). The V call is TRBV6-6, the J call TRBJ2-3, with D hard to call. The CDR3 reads CATMDGTNTDTQYF. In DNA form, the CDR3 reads TGTGCCACCATGGACGGAACAAACACAGATACGCAGTATTTT.